This is a list of T cell receptor beta chains from one sample in a study of CD8 T cells in Susac syndrome. Each CDR3 protein is one row after TCRdb ran MiXCR on the immunoSEQ multiplex PCR reads. The sample has around 160,000 distinct CDR3 sequences, around 94% seen once; the top ten hold around 0.14%. The sequencing input was CD4+ T cells from PBMCs. Receptor source: a human donor in good health. Both conserved end residues are part of each CDR3. The order of the fields is V gene, clone size, D gene, J gene, CDR3 protein, CDR3 DNA. The D gene is left open where the match is weak. Clone size is shown for a subset of rows, as once, few, many or a class of expanded clone.

V gene: TRBV28; clone size: .; D gene: .; J gene: TRBJ1-5; CDR3 protein: CASSFAGQNQPQHF; CDR3 DNA: TGTGCCAGCAGTTTCGCGGGGCAAAATCAGCCCCAGCATTTT
V gene: TRBV20-1; clone size: .; D gene: .; J gene: TRBJ2-7; CDR3 protein: CSARDSFDEQYF; CDR3 DNA: TGCAGTGCTAGGGACAGTTTCGACGAGCAGTACTTC
V gene: TRBV12-3/TRBV12-4; clone size: .; D gene: .; J gene: TRBJ1-2; CDR3 protein: CASSPVKDNYGYTF; CDR3 DNA: TGTGCCAGCAGCCCCGTGAAAGATAACTATGGCTACACCTTC
V gene: TRBV21-1; clone size: .; D gene: .; J gene: TRBJ2-7; CDR3 protein: CASSSNGRGELDLTYEQYF; CDR3 DNA: TGTGCCAGCAGCTCAAACGGGAGGGGTGAGTTGGACCTTACCTACGAGCAGTACTTC
V gene: TRBV30; clone size: .; D gene: TRBD1; J gene: TRBJ2-7; CDR3 protein: CAWSADRGRSYEQYF; CDR3 DNA: TGTGCCTGGAGTGCGGACAGGGGGAGAAGCTACGAGCAGTACTTC
V gene: TRBV27; clone size: .; D gene: TRBD2; J gene: TRBJ2-5; CDR3 protein: CASRRGTSGQETQYF; CDR3 DNA: TGTGCCAGCAGGCGAGGGACTAGCGGACAAGAGACCCAGTACTTC
V gene: TRBV7-3; clone size: .; D gene: TRBD2; J gene: TRBJ2-3; CDR3 protein: CASSYTGTSGPDTQYF; CDR3 DNA: TGTGCCAGCAGCTACACCGGGACTAGCGGGCCAGATACGCAGTATTTT
V gene: TRBV23-1; clone size: .; D gene: .; J gene: TRBJ2-7; CDR3 protein: CARPPGYSSYEQYF; CDR3 DNA: TGCGCCAGGCCTCCAGGTTACTCTTCCTACGAGCAGTACTTC
V gene: TRBV29-1; clone size: .; D gene: .; J gene: TRBJ2-5; CDR3 protein: CSATGLPRAETQYF; CDR3 DNA: TGCAGCGCCACGGGCCTCCCTAGGGCAGAGACCCAGTACTTC
V gene: TRBV2; clone size: .; D gene: TRBD1; J gene: TRBJ1-6; CDR3 protein: CASLGQGDSPLHF; CDR3 DNA: TGTGCCAGCCTCGGACAGGGAGATTCACCCCTCCACTTT
V gene: TRBV9; clone size: .; D gene: TRBD2; J gene: TRBJ2-1; CDR3 protein: CASSVASGGYNEQFF; CDR3 DNA: TGTGCCAGCAGCGTAGCTAGCGGGGGATACAATGAGCAGTTCTTC
V gene: TRBV7-9; clone size: once; D gene: .; J gene: TRBJ2-5; CDR3 protein: CASSPSGARETQYF; CDR3 DNA: TGTGCCAGCAGCCCCTCTGGGGCCCGAGAGACCCAGTACTTC
V gene: TRBV23-1; clone size: .; D gene: TRBD1; J gene: TRBJ1-2; CDR3 protein: CASGLPGGPPGVDGYTF; CDR3 DNA: TGCGCCAGCGGACTGCCAGGGGGCCCTCCCGGGGTCGATGGCTACACCTTC
V gene: TRBV19; clone size: .; D gene: .; J gene: TRBJ1-2; CDR3 protein: CASSIIGNYGYTF; CDR3 DNA: TGTGCCAGTAGTATCATTGGGAACTATGGCTACACCTTC
V gene: TRBV23-1; clone size: .; D gene: .; J gene: TRBJ1-6; CDR3 protein: CASSQCSWTGFCDSPLHF; CDR3 DNA: TGCGCCAGCAGTCAATGTTCATGGACCGGTTTTTGCGATTCACCCCTCCACTTT
V gene: TRBV28; clone size: .; D gene: .; J gene: TRBJ1-1; CDR3 protein: CASGGRNTEAFF; CDR3 DNA: TGTGCCAGTGGTGGGAGGAACACTGAAGCTTTCTTT
V gene: TRBV6-2/TRBV6-3; clone size: .; D gene: .; J gene: TRBJ2-7; CDR3 protein: CASRRTDGPSEQYF; CDR3 DNA: TGTGCCAGCAGAAGGACCGACGGGCCCTCCGAGCAGTACTTC
V gene: TRBV5-1; clone size: .; D gene: TRBD2; J gene: TRBJ2-1; CDR3 protein: CASSFAGGGNEQFF; CDR3 DNA: TGCGCCAGCAGCTTTGCCGGGGGAGGGAATGAGCAGTTCTTC
V gene: TRBV18; clone size: .; D gene: .; J gene: TRBJ2-5; CDR3 protein: CASSPPGRQETQYF; CDR3 DNA: TGTGCCAGCTCACCTCCGGGCCGGCAAGAGACCCAGTACTTC
V gene: TRBV2; clone size: .; D gene: .; J gene: TRBJ1-3; CDR3 protein: CASSGGPVGGNTIYF; CDR3 DNA: TGTGCCAGCAGTGGGGGACCAGTGGGTGGAAACACCATATATTTT
V gene: TRBV20-1; clone size: .; D gene: .; J gene: TRBJ2-5; CDR3 protein: CSARDALQGIETQYF; CDR3 DNA: TGCAGTGCTAGAGATGCCCTGCAGGGGATAGAGACCCAGTACTTC
V gene: TRBV20-1; clone size: .; D gene: .; J gene: TRBJ1-2; CDR3 protein: CSAVVIDYGYTF; CDR3 DNA: TGCAGCGCCGTTGTGATCGACTATGGCTACACCTTC
V gene: TRBV9; clone size: .; D gene: TRBD2; J gene: TRBJ2-3; CDR3 protein: CASSVGGTSATDTQYF; CDR3 DNA: TGTGCCAGCAGCGTAGGGGGGACTAGCGCTACAGATACGCAGTATTTT
V gene: TRBV30; clone size: .; D gene: TRBD1; J gene: TRBJ2-5; CDR3 protein: CAGAGTADRETQYF; CDR3 DNA: TGTGCCGGAGCTGGGACAGCTGATAGAGAGACCCAGTACTTC
V gene: TRBV29-1; clone size: .; D gene: TRBD1; J gene: TRBJ2-7; CDR3 protein: CSVNDRVGEQYF; CDR3 DNA: TGCAGCGTTAACGACAGGGTTGGCGAGCAGTACTTC
V gene: TRBV18; clone size: .; D gene: TRBD1; J gene: TRBJ2-5; CDR3 protein: CASSPNRGETQYF; CDR3 DNA: TGTGCCAGCTCACCGAACAGGGGAGAGACCCAGTACTTC
V gene: TRBV12-3/TRBV12-4; clone size: .; D gene: TRBD2; J gene: TRBJ2-3; CDR3 protein: CASSNPSGVTDTQYF; CDR3 DNA: TGTGCCAGCTCCAACCCTAGCGGGGTCACAGATACGCAGTATTTT
V gene: TRBV12-3/TRBV12-4; clone size: .; D gene: TRBD2; J gene: TRBJ2-1; CDR3 protein: CASSLASGGINEQFF; CDR3 DNA: TGTGCCAGCAGTTTGGCTAGCGGGGGGATCAATGAGCAGTTCTTC
V gene: TRBV5-1; clone size: .; D gene: .; J gene: TRBJ1-1; CDR3 protein: CASSLGMNTEAFF; CDR3 DNA: TGTGCCAGCAGTCTAGGGATGAACACTGAAGCTTTCTTT
V gene: TRBV5-1; clone size: .; D gene: TRBD1; J gene: TRBJ2-2; CDR3 protein: CASRAGTANTGELFF; CDR3 DNA: TGCGCCAGCAGGGCCGGGACAGCGAACACCGGGGAGCTGTTTTTT
V gene: TRBV12-3/TRBV12-4; clone size: .; D gene: TRBD1; J gene: TRBJ1-6; CDR3 protein: CASSFRTGGGSPLHF; CDR3 DNA: TGTGCCAGCAGCTTCCGGACAGGGGGCGGCTCACCCCTCCACTTT
V gene: TRBV24-1; clone size: once; D gene: TRBD1; J gene: TRBJ2-3; CDR3 protein: CATSDLRGRTQYF; CDR3 DNA: TGTGCCACCAGTGATTTGAGGGGGCGTACGCAGTATTTT
V gene: TRBV2; clone size: .; D gene: .; J gene: TRBJ2-6; CDR3 protein: CASDSSGANVLTF; CDR3 DNA: TGTGCCAGCGACTCCTCTGGGGCCAACGTCCTGACTTTC
V gene: TRBV14; clone size: .; D gene: .; J gene: TRBJ1-2; CDR3 protein: CASSQLEGWAYGYTF; CDR3 DNA: TGTGCCAGCAGCCAACTGGAGGGGTGGGCCTATGGCTACACCTTC
V gene: TRBV6-5; clone size: .; D gene: .; J gene: TRBJ2-5; CDR3 protein: CASSYSGLTGQETQYF; CDR3 DNA: TGTGCCAGCAGTTACTCGGGCTTAACGGGGCAAGAGACCCAGTACTTC
V gene: TRBV29-1; clone size: .; D gene: .; J gene: TRBJ1-2; CDR3 protein: CSALKISVDGYTF; CDR3 DNA: TGCAGCGCCTTGAAGATCTCGGTGGATGGCTACACCTTC
V gene: TRBV20-1; clone size: .; D gene: TRBD2; J gene: TRBJ2-1; CDR3 protein: CSARDRVAGALRNEQFF; CDR3 DNA: TGCAGTGCTAGAGATAGGGTAGCGGGGGCCTTACGCAATGAGCAGTTCTTC
V gene: TRBV30; clone size: .; D gene: TRBD2; J gene: TRBJ2-1; CDR3 protein: CASQGRGYNEQFF; CDR3 DNA: TGTGCCTCTCAAGGGCGGGGGTACAATGAGCAGTTCTTC
V gene: TRBV3-1; clone size: .; D gene: .; J gene: TRBJ1-1; CDR3 protein: CASSQKINTEAFF; CDR3 DNA: TGTGCCAGCAGCCAAAAAATAAACACTGAAGCTTTCTTT
V gene: TRBV7-2; clone size: .; D gene: TRBD1; J gene: TRBJ2-7; CDR3 protein: CASSLEQGASYEQYF; CDR3 DNA: TGTGCCAGCAGCTTAGAGCAGGGGGCTTCCTACGAGCAGTACTTC
V gene: TRBV10-3; clone size: .; D gene: .; J gene: TRBJ2-7; CDR3 protein: CAISEKAGGTYEQYF; CDR3 DNA: TGTGCCATCAGTGAGAAGGCCGGGGGCACCTACGAGCAGTACTTC
V gene: TRBV7-2; clone size: .; D gene: .; J gene: TRBJ2-7; CDR3 protein: CASSLFTGSSGEQYF; CDR3 DNA: TGTGCCAGCAGCTTGTTCACAGGCTCCTCCGGCGAGCAGTACTTC
V gene: TRBV15; clone size: .; D gene: .; J gene: TRBJ2-1; CDR3 protein: CATSRDLYEQFF; CDR3 DNA: TGTGCCACCAGCAGAGATTTGTATGAGCAGTTCTTC
V gene: TRBV6-2/TRBV6-3; clone size: .; D gene: TRBD1; J gene: TRBJ1-2; CDR3 protein: CASSPLDRGAGYTF; CDR3 DNA: TGTGCCAGCAGCCCTCTGGACAGGGGCGCGGGCTACACCTTC
V gene: TRBV5-1; clone size: .; D gene: TRBD1; J gene: TRBJ2-3; CDR3 protein: CASRPMGQGLVRDTQYF; CDR3 DNA: TGCGCCAGCCGGCCGATGGGACAGGGACTCGTTAGAGATACGCAGTATTTT
V gene: TRBV30; clone size: .; D gene: .; J gene: TRBJ1-2; CDR3 protein: CAWSEGFTGYTF; CDR3 DNA: TGTGCCTGGAGTGAAGGGTTTACTGGCTACACCTTC
V gene: TRBV6-1; clone size: .; D gene: .; J gene: TRBJ2-6; CDR3 protein: CASSRRHDRRGANVLTF; CDR3 DNA: TGTGCCAGCTCCCGACGCCACGACAGACGAGGCGCCAACGTCCTGACTTTC
V gene: TRBV19; clone size: once; D gene: TRBD2; J gene: TRBJ2-1; CDR3 protein: CASSSTGGSEQFF; CDR3 DNA: TGTGCCAGTAGTTCGACGGGAGGGAGTGAGCAGTTCTTC
V gene: TRBV20-1; clone size: .; D gene: .; J gene: TRBJ1-4; CDR3 protein: CSAREQQSNEKLFF; CDR3 DNA: TGCAGTGCTAGAGAGCAACAGTCTAATGAAAAACTGTTTTTT
V gene: TRBV25-1; clone size: .; D gene: .; J gene: TRBJ1-2; CDR3 protein: CASREGPFYGYTF; CDR3 DNA: TGTGCCAGCAGAGAGGGACCATTCTATGGCTACACCTTC
V gene: TRBV20-1; clone size: .; D gene: .; J gene: TRBJ1-5; CDR3 protein: CSAHGIRGNQPQHF; CDR3 DNA: TGCAGTGCCCATGGGATACGCGGCAATCAGCCCCAGCATTTT
V gene: TRBV24-1; clone size: .; D gene: .; J gene: TRBJ2-6; CDR3 protein: CATSDRNPPGANVLTF; CDR3 DNA: TGTGCCACCAGTGATCGGAACCCCCCTGGGGCCAACGTCCTGACTTTC
V gene: TRBV18; clone size: .; D gene: .; J gene: TRBJ2-6; CDR3 protein: CASSPKNAVLSGANVLTF; CDR3 DNA: TGTGCCAGCTCACCAAAGAACGCGGTTCTCTCTGGGGCCAACGTCCTGACTTTC
V gene: TRBV4-2; clone size: .; D gene: .; J gene: TRBJ1-1; CDR3 protein: CASSQDGVGTEAFF; CDR3 DNA: TGTGCCAGCAGCCAAGATGGGGTTGGGACTGAAGCTTTCTTT
V gene: TRBV6-5; clone size: .; D gene: TRBD2; J gene: TRBJ2-1; CDR3 protein: CASSYGRGNNEQFF; CDR3 DNA: TGTGCCAGCAGTTACGGGCGGGGGAACAATGAGCAGTTCTTC